This entry concerns a single T cell receptor (beta chain). Study processing details: Estimation of nucleated cell counts was performed using reference gene primer amplification. This table comes from immunoSEQ multiplex PCR, and its TCRdb copy is limited to in-frame clones, with some not included. V and J calls and clone size follow that table, whereas D and trimming were derived from the DNA. Here the sample spans some 250,000 clones, roughly nine tenths being singletons. The CDR3 runs 16 residues. V lost 4 bases and J lost 0, with 13 bases in between. The germline gives CDR1 LGHDT, CDR2 YNNKEL (reference sequence). These data come from a study of blood T cell repertoires in COVID-19. Study summary: COVID-19 samples, acute and convalescent, were from the United States, Italy and Spain. Sources were T cells, B-cell-depleted T cells, or PBMCs; the material itself was cDNA or gDNA.

The chain combines TRBV3-1 (or the pseudogene TRBV3-2) with TRBJ2-1, with D possibly being TRBD2 (6 bases). The TCR was taken from a man aged 60 to 69 with acute or convalescent COVID-19. Sequencing was done on a sample of peripheral blood. The CDR3 nucleotides read TGTGCCAGCAGCCGACCGCTCGGGAGCTCCTACAATGAGCAGTTCTTC. It encodes CASSRPLGSSYNEQFF.